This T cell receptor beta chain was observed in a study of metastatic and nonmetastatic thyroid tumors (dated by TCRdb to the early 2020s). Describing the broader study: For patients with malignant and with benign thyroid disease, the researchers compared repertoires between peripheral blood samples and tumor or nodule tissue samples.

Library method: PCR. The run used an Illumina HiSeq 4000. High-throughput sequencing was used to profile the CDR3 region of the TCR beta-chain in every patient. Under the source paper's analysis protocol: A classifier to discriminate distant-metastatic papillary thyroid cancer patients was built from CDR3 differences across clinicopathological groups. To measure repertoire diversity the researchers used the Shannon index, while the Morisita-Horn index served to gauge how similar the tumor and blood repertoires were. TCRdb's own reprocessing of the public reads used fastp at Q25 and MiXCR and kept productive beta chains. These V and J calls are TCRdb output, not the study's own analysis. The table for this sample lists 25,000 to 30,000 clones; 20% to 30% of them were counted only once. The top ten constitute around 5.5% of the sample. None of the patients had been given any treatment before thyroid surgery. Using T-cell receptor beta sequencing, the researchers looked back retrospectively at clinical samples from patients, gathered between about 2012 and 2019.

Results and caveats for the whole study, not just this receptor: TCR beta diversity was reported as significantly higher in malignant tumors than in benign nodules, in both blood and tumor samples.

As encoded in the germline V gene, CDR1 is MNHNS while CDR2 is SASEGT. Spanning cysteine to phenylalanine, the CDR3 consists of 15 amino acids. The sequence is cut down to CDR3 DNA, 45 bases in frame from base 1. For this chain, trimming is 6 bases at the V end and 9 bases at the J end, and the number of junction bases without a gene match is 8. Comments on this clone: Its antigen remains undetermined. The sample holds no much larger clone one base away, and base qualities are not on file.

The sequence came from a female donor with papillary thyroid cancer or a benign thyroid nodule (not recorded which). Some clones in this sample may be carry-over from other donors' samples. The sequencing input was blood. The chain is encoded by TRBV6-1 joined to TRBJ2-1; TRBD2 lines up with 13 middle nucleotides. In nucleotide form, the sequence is TGTGCCAGCAGCCATCAACTAGCGGGAGGGGGTGAGCAGTTCTTC. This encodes CASSHQLAGGGEQFF.